The TCR beta chain under discussion was sequenced for a study of blood T cell repertoires in COVID-19. Authors' processing steps: Amplification with reference gene primers provided the estimates of nucleated cell counts. The table came from immunoSEQ multiplex PCR; TCRdb's copy has only in-frame clones and leaves some out. V and J calls and clone size are those listed in that table; D and trimming were worked out from the DNA. Among 150,000 to 200,000 clones, about 84% were seen once, and the ten largest hold 7% to 10%. CDR3 length: 17 residues. Trimming cost V 7 bases and J 1 base; bases outside gene matches: 11. Germline CDR1 MDHEN, CDR2 SYDVKM. Each recovered donor of Cohort 3 presented with two negative PCRs, clearance, or symptom resolution.

This sequence originates from a woman in her thirties who had recovered from COVID-19. The material sequenced was PBMCs or T cells enriched from blood (not recorded which). The chain links TRBV28 to TRBJ1-3; 9 bases match TRBD1. CDR3 DNA sequence: TGTGCCAGCACGTCGGGACAGGGTCTCAAATCTGGAAACACCATATATTTT. Its translation is CASTSGQGLKSGNTIYF.